The following is a T cell receptor (beta chain) sequence with its context. Per the original data handling: Between about 23,224 and 700,000 TCRs appeared in each sample, and the median stood at 95,638. TCRdb analysed the RACE reads with MiXCR anew, one entry per CDR3 protein. These V and J calls are TCRdb output, not the study's own analysis. The table includes roughly 190,000 distinct CDR3 sequences, around 20% detected once. As for time point: patch test 1, 2 weeks after DPC sensitization. Stated treatment: therapeutic diphenylcyclopropenone sensitization with weekly scalp DPC. The sample originates from a study of human T cells and chemical hapten exposure. Trimming left V 2 bases short and J 5 bases short, with 14 bases between. This CDR3 spans 15 amino acids. Germline assignment: CDR1 SGHTA and CDR2 FQGNSA.

The genes are TRBV7-2 and TRBJ2-3; tentative D call: TRBD1 (6 bases). The clonotype originates from a woman in her 50s with alopecia areata. Some clones in this sample may be carry-over from other donors' samples. The sequences come from whole blood, collected in connection with sensitization to the hapten diphenylcyclopropenone (DPC). The CDR3 nucleotides are TGTGCCAGCAGCTTAAATGGGGGCCAACTAGATACGCAGTATTTT. This codes for CASSLNGGQLDTQYF.